Following are 26 T cell receptor beta chains from one sample sequenced in a study of blood T cell repertoires in COVID-19. The method was immunoSEQ multiplex PCR; TCRdb's version includes in-frame clones alone and lacks a portion of them. This sample has some 45,000 clones; around nine tenths occur once, and the top ten carry around 2.3%. What was sequenced was peripheral blood. The receptors shown here come from a human donor in a cohort sampled during active COVID-19.

CDR3 residues: CASSLGLPNEQFF. The CDR3 DNA reads TGTGCCAGCAGCTTGGGACTACCCAATGAGCAGTTCTTC. This chain uses TRBV5-6 with TRBJ2-1, with D possibly TRBD2 on 5 matching bases. The CDR3 covers 13 residues. In germline, CDR1 is SGHDT, CDR2 YYEEEE. Trimming removed 0 bases from V and 6 bases from J, with 7 bases in between. The complete variable domain, with remaining parts taken from reference TRBV5-6 and TRBJ2-1, reads DAGVTQSPTHLIKTRGQQVTLRCSPKSGHDTVSWYQQALGQGPQFIFQYYEEEERQRGNFPDRFSGHQFPNYSSELNVNALLLGDSALYLCASSLGLPNEQFFGPGTRLTVL.

The rearrangement uses TRBV5-4 and TRBJ2-3; 7 bases map to TRBD1. The J segment lost 5 bases and the V segment lost 3 bases, leaving 12 bases of the junction unmatched. The CDR3 is 16 residues long. CDR1 is SGHNT, CDR2 YYREEE, per germline (reference sequence). The CDR3 DNA sequence: TGTGCCAGCAGCTCCGCGCGACAGGGTGACGGAGATACGCAGTATTTT. Amino acid sequence: CASSSARQGDGDTQYF.

J is TRBJ1-6 and V is TRBV5-4, with 9 bases identical to TRBD1. Germline V lookup: CDR1 SGHNT, CDR2 YYREEE (reference sequence). The length of the CDR3 is 16 residues. V lost 2 bases and J lost 6; bases outside the gene matches: 6. CDR3 amino acids: CASSFRPGQGNSPLHF. The DNA for the CDR3 is TGTGCCAGCAGCTTCCGACCGGGACAGGGTAATTCACCCCTCCACTTT.

This clone was detected only once. The CDR3: CASSRDSDQPQHF. The CDR3 DNA follows: TGTGCCAGCTCACGCGACAGTGATCAGCCCCAGCATTTT. The V gene is TRBV18, the J gene TRBJ1-5; D is perhaps TRBD1 (5 bases). Germline CDR1 and CDR2: KGHSH and LQKENI. V shed 4 bases and J shed 5 bases, with 9 bases lying between them. This CDR3 is 13 amino acids long.

V and J are TRBV6-5 and TRBJ2-7; 7 bases are shared with TRBD1. The J segment lost 7 bases and the V segment lost 8 bases, leaving 14 bases of the junction unmatched. This CDR3 comprises 14 residues. Germline values: CDR1 MNHEY, CDR2 SVGAGI. The chain's CDR3 is CASSRPTGSGEQYF. For the CDR3, the DNA is TGTGCCAGCTCCCGACCGACAGGGTCGGGGGAGCAGTACTTC.

This clone came up once. The V gene is TRBV3-1 (or the pseudogene TRBV3-2), the J gene TRBJ1-1; tentative D call: TRBD1 (6 bases). Trimming stripped 6 bases from V and 3 bases from J, with 14 bases between. The CDR3 sequence is 14 residues long. Germline-derived CDR1 and CDR2 are LGHDT and YNNKEL (reference sequence). The CDR3, as DNA: TGTGCCAGCAGGATAGAGGGGGGGGACACTGAAGCTTTCTTT. Its protein is CASRIEGGDTEAFF.

The chain links TRBV25-1 to TRBJ1-2; 7 bases agree with TRBD1. This CDR3 has 16 amino acids. CDR1 MGHDK and CDR2 SYGVNS come from the germline V gene. V was clipped by 1 base and J by 4 bases; unmatched bases: 9. DNA of the CDR3: TGTGCCAGCAGTGAATCGGGGACAGCTGGACTCTATGGCTACACCTTC. The encoded protein is CASSESGTAGLYGYTF.

The J gene is TRBJ2-1, the V gene TRBV2; 7 nucleotides align to TRBD1. In germline, CDR1 is SNHLY, CDR2 FYNNEI. V shed 8 bases and J 4 bases; nucleotides not matched to a gene: 11. The CDR3 totals 15 residues. In nucleotides, the CDR3 is TGTGCCAGCCGAAAAGGGCAGGGGGTTTACAATGAGCAGTTCTTC. This translates into CASRKGQGVYNEQFF.

V and J are TRBV9 and TRBJ2-5; 8 bases align to TRBD1. V was clipped by 1 base and J by 5 bases; unmatched bases: 4. Germline CDR1 SGDLS, CDR2 YYNGEE. This CDR3 region has 14 residues. The CDR3 loop is CASSVQGAYETQYF. The CDR3 region has the DNA TGTGCCAGCAGCGTACAGGGGGCATACGAGACCCAGTACTTC.

The CDR3: CASSLAVNTGELFF. The CDR3 nucleotides read TGTGCCAGCAGCTTGGCCGTGAACACCGGGGAGCTGTTTTTT. V gene TRBV5-6 combines with J gene TRBJ2-2; D remains ambiguous. Germline CDR1 SGHDT, CDR2 YYEEEE. V shed 0 bases and J shed 1 base, with 4 bases lying between them. This CDR3 has 14 residues.

This chain joins TRBV5-1 and TRBJ2-3; perhaps TRBD1 as D (6 bases). Trimming removed 4 bases at V and 3 bases at J, with 21 bases between. Germline CDR1 SGHRS, CDR2 YFSETQ. This CDR3 contains 17 residues. The chain's CDR3 is CASSAPHRELWTDTQYF. The CDR3 nucleotides are TGCGCCAGCAGCGCGCCCCACAGGGAGTTATGGACAGATACGCAGTATTTT.

This sequence joins TRBV19 and TRBJ1-4, with 7 bases fitting TRBD1. The junction had 7 bases not matched to a gene; V was cut back by 10 bases and J by 5 bases. Germline V lookup: CDR1 LNHDA, CDR2 SQIVND (reference sequence). CDR3 length: 13 residues. DNA for the CDR3: TGTGCCACCTCGGGACAGCTGAATGAAAAACTGTTTTTT. Its protein product is CATSGQLNEKLFF.

This chain joins TRBV2 and TRBJ2-3; no clear D gene. The germline V gene encodes CDR1 SNHLY and CDR2 FYNNEI. The CDR3 spans 15 residues. The V and J ends lost 7 bases and 0 bases respectively, with 14 bases between them. CDR3 sequence: CASNVRSTSTDTQYF. The CDR3 DNA reads TGTGCCAGCAATGTTCGCTCCACTAGCACAGATACGCAGTATTTT.

This rearrangement joins TRBV18 to TRBJ1-6; D possibly corresponds to TRBD1 (5 bases). Trimming shortened V by 6 bases and J by 7 bases, and 13 bases separated the two germline ends. This CDR3 has 14 amino acids. CDR1 is KGHSH, CDR2 LQKENI, per germline. The CDR3 region is CASSLGGPNSPLHF. For the CDR3, the DNA is TGTGCCAGCTCCCTCGGGGGACCAAATTCACCCCTCCACTTT.

This clone has only a few counts. This chain uses TRBV12-5 with TRBJ2-1; maybe TRBD2 (5 bases). The CDR3 consists of 16 residues. Looked up from germline, CDR1 is LGHNT and CDR2 is FRNRAP. Trimming cost V 0 bases and J 0 bases, with 9 bases left between them. The chain's CDR3 is CASGLVISGSYNEQFF. As DNA, the CDR3 is TGTGCTAGTGGTTTGGTTATCAGCGGCTCCTACAATGAGCAGTTCTTC. The whole variable domain, remainder taken from reference TRBV12-5 and TRBJ2-1, is DARVTQTPRHKVTEMGQEVTMRCQPILGHNTVFWYRQTMMQGLELLAYFRNRAPLDDSGMPKDRFSAEMPDATLATLKIQPSEPRDSAVYFCASGLVISGSYNEQFFGPGTRLTVL.

The chain employs TRBV6-1 and TRBJ2-5; TRBD1 might be the D (5 bases). The CDR3 is 16 amino acids. Germline V lookup: CDR1 MNHNS, CDR2 SASEGT. V dropped 2 bases and J dropped 4 bases, with 17 bases sitting between them. The CDR3 nucleotides read TGTGCCAGCAGTGAATCGATGGGGCTAGGCGGAGAGACCCAGTACTTC. Translation: CASSESMGLGGETQYF.

The chain combines TRBV9 with TRBJ2-7, with 14 bases identical to TRBD2. CDR3 length: 16 amino acids. V lost 0 bases, J lost 3 bases, and 2 bases stayed unmatched. Germline CDR1 reads SGDLS; CDR2 reads YYNGEE. CDR3 amino acids: CASSVGTSGGFYEQYF. The CDR3 DNA reads as TGTGCCAGCAGCGTAGGGACTAGCGGGGGGTTCTACGAGCAGTACTTC.

This chain connects TRBV30 to TRBJ1-5; 9 bases align to TRBD1. The length of the CDR3 is 15 residues. Germline V gene lookup returns CDR1 GTSNPN and CDR2 SVGIG (reference sequence). V was clipped by 1 base and J by 6 bases; unmatched bases: 7. The CDR3 loop reads CAWSARDRAGQPQHF. CDR3 DNA sequence: TGTGCCTGGAGTGCCAGGGACAGGGCAGGTCAGCCCCAGCATTTT. The entire variable domain, with the rest obtained from reference TRBV30 and TRBJ1-5, is as follows: SQTIHQWPATLVQPVGSPLSLECTVEGTSNPNLYWYRQAAGRGLQLLFYSVGIGQISSEVPQNLSASRPQDRQFILSSKKLLLSDSGFYLCAWSARDRAGQPQHFGDGTRLSIL.

V and J are TRBV30 and TRBJ2-1; 15 nucleotides agree with TRBD2. With V trimmed by 4 bases and J by 6 bases, 13 bases remained unmatched. From germline, CDR1 is GTSNPN and CDR2 SVGIG (reference sequence). The CDR3 sequence is 18 residues long. Here the CDR3 DNA reads TGTGCCTGGACCAGGACTAGCGGGGGGGCCGGGTTTCGCAATGAGCAGTTCTTC. It translates to CAWTRTSGGAGFRNEQFF.

The table lists this clone with a few counts. The chain employs TRBV7-6 and TRBJ2-5, with 10 bases identical to TRBD2. V lost 1 base, J lost 5 bases, and 7 bases stayed unmatched. CDR1 SGHVS and CDR2 FNYEAQ come from the germline V gene. The CDR3 covers 16 residues. The CDR3 coding sequence is TGTGCCAGCAGCTTAGGTGTTAGCGGGGGGCCTGAGACCCAGTACTTC. Protein product: CASSLGVSGGPETQYF.

The CDR3 loop is CASSLSKRSTDTQYF. DNA for the CDR3: TGCGCCAGCAGCTTGTCTAAAAGAAGCACAGATACGCAGTATTTT. J is TRBJ2-3 and V is TRBV5-1; D remains ambiguous. Looked up from germline, CDR1 is SGHRS and CDR2 is YFSETQ. The CDR3 length is 15 residues. Trimming stripped 1 base from V and 0 bases from J, with 9 bases between.

This chain connects TRBV5-4 to TRBJ2-7, with 8 positions matching TRBD1. This CDR3 is built from 13 residues. V lost 10 bases, J lost 6 bases, and 12 bases stayed unmatched. Germline CDR1 reads SGHNT; CDR2 reads YYREEE (reference sequence). CDR3 residues: CAVRRTGSFEQYF. The CDR3 bases are TGTGCCGTACGGCGGACAGGGAGCTTCGAGCAGTACTTC.

The chain joins TRBV3-1 (or the pseudogene TRBV3-2) to TRBJ2-5; 10 bases agree with TRBD2. Germline-derived CDR1 and CDR2 are LGHDT and YNNKEL (reference sequence). J was trimmed by 5 bases and V by 6 bases; bases with no gene match: 9. CDR3 length: 15 residues. CDR3 DNA sequence: TGTGCCAGCAGACCCAGCGGGGGGGCTGAGGAGACCCAGTACTTC. The encoded protein is CASRPSGGAEETQYF.

This clone appeared a single time. The rearrangement joins TRBV7-2 to TRBJ2-3; 8 nucleotides line up with TRBD2. This CDR3 is 15 amino acids long. Trimming at V came to 5 bases and at J to 2 bases, leaving 6 bases not matched to a gene. In germline, CDR1 is SGHTA, CDR2 FQGNSA. This chain's CDR3 is CASSTGTRYTDTQYF. The CDR3 DNA follows: TGTGCCAGCAGCACCGGGACTAGATACACAGATACGCAGTATTTT.

The chain has TRBV7-8 and TRBJ2-7, with 10 bases lining up with TRBD1. Per the germline V gene, CDR1 is SGHVS and CDR2 is FQNEAQ. The CDR3 totals 15 residues. With 5 bases clipped from V and 6 bases from J, the junction kept 10 bases outside the gene matches. DNA for the CDR3: TGTGCCAGCAGCCTGCAGACCGGGACAGGGGTCGAGCAGTACTTC. Amino acid sequence: CASSLQTGTGVEQYF.

The chain recombines TRBV5-4 with TRBJ2-5, with TRBD2 matching 11 bases. V lost 0 bases and J lost 5; bases outside the gene matches: 3. Per the germline V gene, CDR1 is SGHNT and CDR2 is YYREEE (reference sequence). This CDR3 is 15 amino acids long. The DNA of the CDR3 is TGTGCCAGCAGCTTGGATAGCGGGGGGGCGGAGACCCAGTACTTC. It codes for CASSLDSGGAETQYF. The entire variable domain, with the rest obtained from reference TRBV5-4 and TRBJ2-5, is as follows: ETGVTQSPTHLIKTRGQQVTLRCSSQSGHNTVSWYQQALGQGPQFIFQYYREEENGRGNFPPRFSGLQFPNYSSELNVNALELDDSALYLCASSLDSGGAETQYFGPGTRLLVL.